This T cell receptor (beta chain) emerged from a study of molecular identifiers for immune sequencing clone quantification. MiXCR, applied by TCRdb to the PCR reads, yields one record per CDR3 protein. The profile shows some 65,000 distinct CDR3 sequences, roughly 18% of them singletons. This clonotype was observed at least ten times. Germline V lookup: CDR1 MDHEN, CDR2 SYDVKM. CDR3 length equals 13 residues. The V and J ends lost 2 bases and 7 bases respectively, with 11 bases between them. The sequence derives from a human donor in good health. Some libraries in this study had Jurkat cell RNA spiked in. This chain links TRBV28 with TRBJ1-1, with D uncertain. Specimen: naive CD8+ T cells from blood, with Jurkat cell RNA spiked in. Subset defined: FACS-sorted CD8+CD4-CCR7+CD45RA+ naive T cells. The DNA of the CDR3 is TGTGCCAGCAGTTTACGGGGAAATCTTGAAGCTTTCTTT. Protein product: CASSLRGNLEAFF. The whole variable domain, remainder taken from reference TRBV28 and TRBJ1-1, is DVKVTQSSRYLVKRTGEKVFLECVQDMDHENMFWYRQDPGLGLRLIYFSYDVKMKEKGDIPEGYSVSREKKERFSLILESASTNQTSMYLCASSLRGNLEAFFGQGTRLTVV.